A single sample is the source of the 20 T cell receptor beta chains below, sequenced in a study of regulatory T cells in long-lasting Graves disease. Relying on iRepertoire HTBI primers and Arm-PCR of CDR3 regions, the team built TCR beta libraries. TCRdb itself ran the multiplex PCR reads through MiXCR, one entry per CDR3 protein. The repertoire holds almost 450,000 distinct CDR3 sequences, with roughly 15% as singletons. Documented time point: newly diagnosed GD, antithyroid drugs for less than 3 months. Isolated PBMC RNA provided the starting material for the TCR library. These same records also appear under a second study, on T cells in Graves' hyperthyroidism and ophthalmopathy.

The sequencing here drew on peripheral blood mononuclear cells (PBMCs), taken at new diagnosis, from a patient treated with antithyroid drugs. All receptors derive from a woman aged 30 to 39 with Graves disease.

This clonotype was seen repeatedly, ten times or more. This chain joins TRBV12-3 or TRBV12-4 and TRBJ2-7; 13 nucleotides line up with TRBD2. Unmatched junction bases numbered 12, after V lost 6 bases and J lost 4 bases. There are 17 residues in the CDR3. The CDR3 nucleotides are TGTGCCAGCAGCGGACTAGCGGGAGTCAGAATGCCTTACGAGCAGTACTTC. This translates into CASSGLAGVRMPYEQYF.

This clonotype appeared many times. The CDR3, as DNA: TGTGCCAGCAGTGAAGGGGCAGGGAGCTGGTACTATGGCTACACCTTC. As protein: CASSEGAGSWYYGYTF. The chain couples TRBV6-1 to TRBJ1-2; a possible D gene is TRBD1 (5 bases). Per the germline V gene, CDR1 is MNHNS and CDR2 is SASEGT. V shed 1 base and J shed 3 bases, with 15 bases lying between them. This CDR3 region has 16 residues.

This clonotype was seen only a few times. CDR3 DNA sequence: TGTGCCTCGCTACGGAGGGCCACTAACTATGGCTACACCTTC. It codes for CASLRRATNYGYTF. The V call is TRBV30, the J call TRBJ1-2; D gene unclear. V was cut by 7 bases and J by 0 bases, with 15 bases left in between. The V gene's germline CDR1 is GTSNPN and CDR2 SVGIG (reference sequence). This CDR3 contains 14 residues. The full variable domain, with the rest looked up from reference TRBV30 and TRBJ1-2, is SQTIHQWPATLVQPVGSPLSLECTVEGTSNPNLYWYRQAAGRGLQLLFYSVGIGQISSEVPQNLSASRPQDRQFILSSKKLLLSDSGFYLCASLRRATNYGYTFGSGTRLTVV.

This clonotype was observed a few times. This may come from a read error, since a much larger clone is one base off. The chain combines TRBV11-2 with TRBJ2-4, with 8 bases lining up with TRBD1. The germline V gene encodes CDR1 SGHAT and CDR2 FQNNGV. The CDR3 length is 14 residues. CDR3: CASSLQGAKNMQYF. The CDR3 DNA is TGTGCCAGCAGCTTGCAGGGGGCCAAAAACATGCAGTACTTC.

This clonotype was detected ten times or more. The V and J genes are TRBV2 and TRBJ2-2; no reliable D call. Germline lookup yields CDR1 SNHLY and CDR2 FYNNEI. Between the trimmed V and J ends, which lost 4 bases and 7 bases, there was a span of 4 bases. CDR3 length: 11 residues. As DNA, the CDR3 is TGTGCCAGCAGTGCCATCGGGGAGCTGTTTTTT. Translated, it gives CASSAIGELFF.

A word on this clonotype: Compared with germline, one end of the junction differs, possibly owing to a read error. This chain uses TRBV20-1 with TRBJ1-3; D remains ambiguous. The germline gives CDR1 DFQATT, CDR2 SNEGSKA (reference sequence). This CDR3 spans 15 amino acids. In DNA form, the CDR3 reads TGCAGTGCTAGAGATTTTTGGGAATCTGGAAACACCACATATTTT. It is translated as CSARDFWESGNTTYF.

This clonotype was recorded at least ten times. J is TRBJ1-5 and V is TRBV2; possibly TRBD1 for D (6 bases). The CDR3 is made up of 16 amino acids. V gave up 5 bases and J gave up 0 bases, with 14 bases separating them. Germline V gene sequence: CDR1 SNHLY, CDR2 FYNNEI. CDR3 in amino acids: CASSTGTSYSNQPQHF. The CDR3 DNA is TGTGCCAGCAGTACTGGGACAAGTTATAGCAATCAGCCCCAGCATTTT.

This clonotype was seen repeatedly, ten times or more. J is TRBJ2-7 and V is TRBV7-9, with D perhaps assigned TRBD1 or TRBD2 (5 bases each). The CDR3 runs to 16 residues. Per the germline V gene, CDR1 is SEHNR and CDR2 is FQNEAQ (reference sequence). The ends were cut back, 2 bases at V and 4 bases at J, with 18 bases in the middle. CDR3 in DNA: TGTGCCAGCAGCTTATCCGCTGGGGGTCAGCGGTACGAGCAGTACTTC. Its translation: CASSLSAGGQRYEQYF.

This clonotype has more than one count but fewer than ten. The chain links TRBV6-2 or TRBV6-3 to TRBJ2-2, with a weak D call TRBD1 (6 bases). The germline V and J ends were trimmed by 7 bases and 4 bases, with 13 bases remaining between them. Germline V gene lookup returns CDR1 MNHEY and CDR2 SVGEGT. There are 14 residues in the CDR3. CDR3 sequence: CASIVGAVTGELFF. The CDR3 region has the DNA TGTGCCAGCATCGTGGGGGCTGTCACCGGGGAGCTGTTTTTT.

This clonotype was detected only a few times. The chain employs TRBV6-2 or TRBV6-3 and TRBJ1-1; possibly TRBD1 for D (5 bases). The CDR3 spans 16 residues. Deletions cut 2 bases from V and 0 bases from J, with 13 bases between. CDR1 and CDR2 (germline): MNHEY, SVGEGT. CDR3 DNA sequence: TGTGCCAGCAGTTACGGGGGGTTCTTGATGAACACTGAAGCTTTCTTT. Translated, it gives CASSYGGFLMNTEAFF.

This clonotype showed up many times. The rearrangement joins TRBV30 to TRBJ2-5, with unresolved D. CDR3 size: 12 residues. V lost 6 bases and J lost 1, with 9 bases in between. Germline CDR1 reads GTSNPN; CDR2 reads SVGIG (reference sequence). CDR3 sequence (DNA): TGTGCCTGTTCAAGTCTCCAAGAGACCCAGTACTTC. It translates to CACSSLQETQYF.

This clonotype was detected many times. The chain couples TRBV28 to TRBJ2-1, with TRBD2 as a possible D gene (6 bases). The V end lost 7 bases, the J end lost 0 bases, and 16 bases lay between the germline ends. Germline-derived CDR1 and CDR2 are MDHEN and SYDVKM. CDR3 length: 16 amino acids. The CDR3 sequence: CASKAEPGLSYNEQFF. CDR3 nucleotide sequence: TGTGCCAGCAAGGCTGAACCGGGACTCTCCTACAATGAGCAGTTCTTC.

In its sample, this clonotype was seen many times. The chain carries TRBV20-1 and TRBJ1-4, with 10 bases that match TRBD1. The CDR3 extends over 15 amino acids. The V gene end was trimmed by 0 bases and the J gene end by 8 bases; junction bases not matched to a gene: 6. From germline, CDR1 is DFQATT and CDR2 SNEGSKA (reference sequence). In DNA form, the CDR3 reads TGCAGTGCTAGAGACCGGACAGGGGGGTACGAAAAACTGTTTTTT. Its protein is CSARDRTGGYEKLFF.

With regard to this clonotype: This could be a read error, since a much larger clone is one nucleotide away. The V and J genes are TRBV6-2 or TRBV6-3 and TRBJ2-7, with D perhaps TRBD2 (5 bases). The CDR3 has 14 amino acids. Germline assignment: CDR1 MNHEY and CDR2 SVGEGT. V lost 5 bases and J lost 2, with 13 bases in between. The chain's CDR3 is CASSDGIPPYEQYF. As DNA, the CDR3 is TGTGCCAGCAGTGACGGGATCCCTCCCTACGAGCAGTACTTC.

This clonotype was seen many times. The chain has TRBV28 and TRBJ1-2, with TRBD1 as a possible D gene (5 bases). V was trimmed by 5 bases and J by 7 bases, leaving 17 bases between them. Germline V gives CDR1 MDHEN, CDR2 SYDVKM. The CDR3 length is 14 residues. Written as DNA, the CDR3 is TGTGCCAGCAGTATCGACAATGGGGCGCGTGGCTACACCTTC. Residues: CASSIDNGARGYTF.

Ten or more counts support this clonotype. The chain couples TRBV20-1 to TRBJ1-5; D is possibly TRBD1 (6 bases). CDR3 length equals 14 residues. CDR1 and CDR2 from the germline V gene are DFQATT and SNEGSKA (reference sequence). Trimming cost V 2 bases and J 4 bases, with 12 bases left between them. CDR3 DNA: TGCAGTGCTAGAAGGACAGACCATAATCAGCCCCAGCATTTT. The encoded protein is CSARRTDHNQPQHF.

This clonotype was seen many times. The chain links TRBV18 to TRBJ2-5, with D perhaps TRBD1 (5 bases). Germline V gene lookup returns CDR1 KGHSH and CDR2 LQKENI. This CDR3 is built from 14 residues. Deletions cut 3 bases from V and 5 bases from J, with 13 bases between. The DNA for the CDR3 is TGTGCCAGCTCACCGCGAGCAGGGTTGGAGACCCAGTACTTC. Translating gives CASSPRAGLETQYF.

Ten or more counts support this clonotype. The rearrangement uses TRBV29-1 and TRBJ2-5; no firm D call. V lost 2 bases to trimming and J lost 1 base, with 5 bases between them. This CDR3 contains 12 residues. Germline assignment: CDR1 SQVTM and CDR2 ANQGSEA. In nucleotides, the CDR3 is TGCAGCGTTGAATTAGCCCAAGAGACCCAGTACTTC. It codes for CSVELAQETQYF.

This clonotype showed up many times. The chain carries TRBV9 and TRBJ2-1; D is unresolved. V shed 0 bases and J shed 2 bases, with 9 bases lying between them. The CDR3 has 15 residues. Germline V lookup: CDR1 SGDLS, CDR2 YYNGEE. Here the CDR3 DNA reads TGTGCCAGCAGCGTAGTTGAGGCCCCCTACAATGAGCAGTTCTTC. As protein: CASSVVEAPYNEQFF.

The V gene is TRBV5-1, the J gene TRBJ2-2; 7 nucleotides line up with TRBD1. Germline-derived CDR1 and CDR2 are SGHRS and YFSETQ. J gave up 0 bases and V 0 bases, and 2 bases lay outside the gene matches. The CDR3 has 16 residues. The CDR3 here is CASSLGGTANTGELFF. The CDR3 coding sequence is TGCGCCAGCAGCTTGGGGGGGACAGCGAACACCGGGGAGCTGTTTTTT. The complete variable domain, with remaining parts taken from reference TRBV5-1 and TRBJ2-2, reads KAGVTQTPRYLIKTRGQQVTLSCSPISGHRSVSWYQQTPGQGLQFLFEYFSETQRNKGNFPGRFSGRQFSNSRSEMNVSTLELGDSALYLCASSLGGTANTGELFFGEGSRLTVL.